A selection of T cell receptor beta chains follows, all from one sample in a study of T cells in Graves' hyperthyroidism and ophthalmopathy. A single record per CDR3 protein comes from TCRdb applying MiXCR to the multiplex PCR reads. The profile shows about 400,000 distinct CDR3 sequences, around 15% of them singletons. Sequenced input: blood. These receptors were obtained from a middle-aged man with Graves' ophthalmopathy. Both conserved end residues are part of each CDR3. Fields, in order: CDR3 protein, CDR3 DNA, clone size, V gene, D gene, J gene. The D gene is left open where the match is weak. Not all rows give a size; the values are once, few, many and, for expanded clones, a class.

CASSTKTGTTGELFF | TGTGCCAGTAGTACAAAGACAGGGACCACCGGGGAGCTGTTTTTT | few | TRBV19 | TRBD1 | TRBJ2-2
CASRRDRGHTEAFF | TGTGCCAGCAGGCGGGACAGGGGACACACTGAAGCTTTCTTT | NA | TRBV6-1 | TRBD1 | TRBJ1-1
CASSAGGRSSGNTIYF | TGTGCCAGCTCGGCTGGAGGCCGGAGCTCTGGAAACACCATATATTTT | many | TRBV18 | NA | TRBJ1-3
CASSQDQSSYNEQFF | TGTGCCAGCTCACAAGACCAGAGCTCCTACAATGAGCAGTTCTTC | NA | TRBV18 | NA | TRBJ2-1
CASSDQTPYNEQFF | TGCGCCAGCAGTGACCAGACACCCTACAATGAGCAGTTCTTC | few | TRBV10-1 | NA | TRBJ2-1
CASSLTSGRFGGELFF | TGTGCCAGCAGCTTAACTAGCGGGAGGTTCGGCGGGGAGCTGTTTTTT | many | TRBV7-8 | TRBD2 | TRBJ2-2
CAISAAPDREVKDYGYTF | TGTGCCATCAGTGCTGCACCGGACAGGGAGGTGAAGGACTATGGCTACACCTTC | many | TRBV10-3 | TRBD1 | TRBJ1-2
CASYKTGPPYNEQFF | TGTGCCAGCTATAAAACGGGACCTCCCTACAATGAGCAGTTCTTC | many | TRBV28 | NA | TRBJ2-1
CASSLAGGNTGELFF | TGCGCCAGCAGCTTGGCCGGGGGGAACACCGGGGAGCTGTTTTTT | many | TRBV5-1 | NA | TRBJ2-2
CASSLGGGSGANVLTF | TGTGCCAGCAGCTTAGGAGGGGGATCTGGGGCCAACGTCCTGACTTTC | few | TRBV11-2 | NA | TRBJ2-6
CSAGEWTGQETQYF | TGCAGTGCTGGTGAATGGACAGGACAAGAGACCCAGTACTTC | few | TRBV20-1 | TRBD1 | TRBJ2-5
CATSDGGISGANVLTF | TGTGCCACCAGTGACGGAGGGATCTCTGGGGCCAACGTCCTGACTTTC | few | TRBV24-1 | NA | TRBJ2-6
CASSQDLLGLAGLSYNEQFF | TGTGCCAGCAGCCAAGATTTACTGGGACTAGCGGGGCTCTCCTACAATGAGCAGTTCTTC | few | TRBV4-2 | TRBD2 | TRBJ2-1
CASSQGVAGGPYEQYF | TGTGCCAGCAGCCAAGGAGTAGCGGGAGGGCCCTACGAGCAGTACTTC | many | TRBV3-1 | TRBD2 | TRBJ2-7
CASSPRTGVTTDTQYF | TGTGCCAGCAGCCCAAGGACAGGGGTGACCACAGATACGCAGTATTTT | NA | TRBV28 | TRBD1 | TRBJ2-3
CSADRGYEQYF | TGCAGTGCTGACAGGGGGTACGAGCAGTACTTC | many | TRBV20-1 | TRBD1 | TRBJ2-7
CASAQLAGELFF | TGTGCTAGTGCCCAACTAGCCGGGGAGCTGTTTTTT | many | TRBV12-5 | NA | TRBJ2-2
CASSLDGLAGELFF | TGTGCCAGCAGCTTAGACGGGTTGGCCGGGGAGCTGTTTTTT | NA | TRBV7-3 | NA | TRBJ2-2
CASSSPGFGAFF | TGTGCCAGCAGTTCCCCAGGGTTCGGAGCTTTCTTT | NA | TRBV27 | NA | TRBJ1-1
CASTTPAETQYF | TGTGCCAGTACCACACCAGCAGAGACCCAGTACTTC | many | TRBV3-1 | NA | TRBJ2-5
CASSQVWGQPQHF | TGTGCCAGCAGCCAAGTATGGGGACAGCCCCAGCATTTT | NA | TRBV14 | NA | TRBJ1-5
CASTPPGGADSTDTQYF | TGTGCCAGCACCCCTCCGGGGGGAGCGGATAGCACAGATACGCAGTATTTT | many | TRBV7-2 | TRBD2 | TRBJ2-3
CASSLWGSGGEQFF | TGTGCCAGCAGTTTATGGGGTAGCGGGGGTGAGCAGTTCTTC | many | TRBV28 | TRBD2 | TRBJ2-1
CASSTTGTGNNEQFF | TGTGCCAGCAGCACCACCGGGACAGGTAACAATGAGCAGTTCTTC | NA | TRBV4-2 | TRBD1 | TRBJ2-1
CASSLEASGAQETQYF | TGTGCCAGCAGCTTGGAGGCTAGCGGGGCCCAAGAGACCCAGTACTTC | NA | TRBV5-4 | TRBD2 | TRBJ2-5
CASSLLGTENEQFF | TGTGCCAGCAGCTTGTTGGGGACGGAGAATGAGCAGTTCTTC | NA | TRBV7-2 | NA | TRBJ2-1
CSARVIGLGAYEQYF | TGCAGTGCTAGAGTTATAGGTTTGGGTGCGTACGAGCAGTACTTC | many | TRBV20-1 | NA | TRBJ2-7
CASRGLAGVNEQFF | TGTGCCAGCAGGGGACTAGCGGGAGTCAATGAGCAGTTCTTC | NA | TRBV6-1 | TRBD2 | TRBJ2-1
CATRPLGPGELFF | TGTGCCACAAGACCCCTGGGTCCCGGGGAGCTGTTTTTT | few | TRBV12-3/TRBV12-4 | NA | TRBJ2-2
CASSPQVPYEQYF | TGTGCCAGCAGCCCCCAGGTTCCCTACGAGCAGTACTTC | few | TRBV14 | NA | TRBJ2-7
CAGSLPAGISREQYF | TGTGCCGGCAGTTTACCCGCAGGGATTTCGCGCGAGCAGTACTTC | few | TRBV28 | NA | TRBJ2-7
CASSHTGYTEAFF | TGTGCCAGCAGCCATACGGGATATACTGAAGCTTTCTTT | NA | TRBV6-1 | NA | TRBJ1-1
CASSAQTGNEQYF | TGTGCCAGCAGCGCCCAGACAGGGAACGAGCAGTACTTC | NA | TRBV9 | TRBD1 | TRBJ2-7
CASSLVAGTREQYF | TGTGCCAGCAGCTTAGTCGCAGGGACGCGCGAGCAGTACTTC | many | TRBV7-2 | NA | TRBJ2-7
CATSDSTGIQETQYF | TGTGCCACCAGTGATTCTACAGGGATACAAGAGACCCAGTACTTC | many | TRBV24-1 | NA | TRBJ2-5
CSVPRGGGETQYF | TGCAGCGTTCCCCGTGGGGGAGGCGAGACCCAGTACTTC | many | TRBV29-1 | NA | TRBJ2-5
CSAEPWASSTDTQYF | TGCAGTGCTGAACCCTGGGCGAGTAGCACAGATACGCAGTATTTT | many | TRBV20-1 | NA | TRBJ2-3
CASSLGPSGYNEQFF | TGTGCCAGCAGCTTAGGGCCTAGCGGCTACAATGAGCAGTTCTTC | many | TRBV7-8 | TRBD2 | TRBJ2-1
CASSEGRAEAFF | TGTGCCAGCAGTGAAGGAAGGGCTGAAGCTTTCTTT | many | TRBV2 | NA | TRBJ1-1
CSARDLREGKLAKNIQYF | TGCAGTGCTAGAGATCTCCGAGAAGGGAAGCTAGCCAAAAACATTCAGTACTTC | NA | TRBV20-1 | NA | TRBJ2-4
CASPPTGTNTEAFF | TGTGCCAGCCCCCCCACAGGGACGAACACTGAAGCTTTCTTT | many | TRBV28 | NA | TRBJ1-1
CSAWGYGQTQETQYF | TGCAGTGCTTGGGGCTACGGGCAGACACAAGAGACCCAGTACTTC | many | TRBV20-1 | NA | TRBJ2-5
CASSGQGHEPQHF | TGTGCCAGCAGTGGACAGGGACATGAGCCCCAGCATTTT | NA | TRBV6-1 | TRBD1 | TRBJ1-5
CSASPDRVIFNEQFF | TGCAGTGCTAGTCCAGACAGGGTTATCTTCAATGAGCAGTTCTTC | few | TRBV20-1 | TRBD1 | TRBJ2-1
CSARSTGTVDSGNTIYF | TGCAGTGCTAGATCCACCGGGACAGTTGATTCTGGAAACACCATATATTTT | many | TRBV20-1 | TRBD1 | TRBJ1-3
CASSLTLNQPQHF | TGTGCCAGCAGCCTTACCCTCAATCAGCCCCAGCATTTT | many | TRBV9 | NA | TRBJ1-5